This TCR beta chain was observed in a study of blood T cells in healthy people across ages. Study-wide points: Changes seen in expanded clonotypes were possibly confounded by donor CMV status left unknown. Estimates of diversity drawn from one million T cells were considered underestimates.

The germline V gene encodes CDR1 LNHNV and CDR2 YYDKDF (reference sequence). This CDR3 is 14 amino acids long. PCR was performed a second time for about 7 to 11 cycles using a sample-barcoded 5' primer and a J-beta primer mix. TCRdb reprocessed the 5' RACE reads via MiXCR and lists one record per CDR3 protein. The table includes some 940,000 distinct CDR3 sequences, 25% to 35% detected once. On this clonotype: The antigen is unknown. One end of the junction fails to match germline, which may point to a read error.

The sample also formed part of further work on T cells of mothers and their children. Turning to that study: cDNA synthesis used all extracted RNA, 1.5 ug per 15 ul. Each mother yielded more than 9.5 million TCR beta CDR3 reads. Each child yielded millions of reads.

This receptor was obtained from a woman in her thirties or forties in good health. The chain combines TRBV15 with TRBJ1-5; 7 positions match TRBD1. Specimen: blood. In DNA, the CDR3 is TGTACCACCAGCAGGGACAGAGCGGCGGCGTCCCAGCATTTT. This encodes CTTSRDRAAASQHF.